This TCR beta chain stems from a study of shared clonotypes between healthy human individuals. Measured with immunoSEQ multiplex PCR; TCRdb has only the in-frame clones, and not every one. The table includes 1.5 million to 2.5 million clones, around 96% detected once. In the naive CD8 group, cells lacked CD45RO and were positively selected for CCR7, so terminally differentiated effector memory CD45RA+ cells were left out. The TCR originated in a man younger than 35 in good health. Sequencing input: naive CD8+ T cells sorted from blood.

This CDR3 reads CASSPSDKTDGSSYNSPLHF. Written as DNA, the CDR3 is TGCGCCAGCAGCCCCTCGGATAAGACGGATGGAAGCTCCTATAATTCACCCCTCCACTTT. V and J are TRBV5-1 and TRBJ1-6; D remains ambiguous. The V gene lost 4 bases and the J gene lost 0 bases, with 23 bases spanning the gap. Germline-derived CDR1 and CDR2 are SGHRS and YFSETQ. The CDR3 spans 20 residues. Filled out from reference TRBV5-1 and TRBJ1-6, the complete variable domain reads KAGVTQTPRYLIKTRGQQVTLSCSPISGHRSVSWYQQTPGQGLQFLFEYFSETQRNKGNFPGRFSGRQFSNSRSEMNVSTLELGDSALYLCASSPSDKTDGSSYNSPLHFGNGTRLTVT.